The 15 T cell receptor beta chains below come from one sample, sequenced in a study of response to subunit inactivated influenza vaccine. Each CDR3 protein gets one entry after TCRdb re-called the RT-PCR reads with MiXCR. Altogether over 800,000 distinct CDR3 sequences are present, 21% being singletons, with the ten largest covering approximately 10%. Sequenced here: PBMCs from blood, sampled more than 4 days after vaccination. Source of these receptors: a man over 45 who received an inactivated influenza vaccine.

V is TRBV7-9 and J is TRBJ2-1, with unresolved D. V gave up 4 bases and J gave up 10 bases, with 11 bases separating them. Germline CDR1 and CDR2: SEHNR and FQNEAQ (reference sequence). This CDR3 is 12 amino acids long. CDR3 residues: CASSSKPREQFF. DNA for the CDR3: TGTGCCAGCAGCTCCAAACCCCGGGAGCAGTTCTTC.

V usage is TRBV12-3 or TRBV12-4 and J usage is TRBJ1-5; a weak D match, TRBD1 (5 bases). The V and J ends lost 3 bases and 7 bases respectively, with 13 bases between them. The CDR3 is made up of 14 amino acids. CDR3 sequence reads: CASSFGTGEQPQHF. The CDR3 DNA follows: TGTGCCAGCAGTTTTGGGACGGGGGAACAGCCCCAGCATTTT.

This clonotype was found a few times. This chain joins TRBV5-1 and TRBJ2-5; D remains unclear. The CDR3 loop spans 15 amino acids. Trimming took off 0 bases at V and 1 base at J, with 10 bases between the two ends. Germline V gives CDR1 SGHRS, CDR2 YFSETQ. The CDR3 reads CASSLDGLSQETQYF. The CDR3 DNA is TGCGCCAGCAGCTTGGACGGGTTGTCCCAAGAGACCCAGTACTTC.

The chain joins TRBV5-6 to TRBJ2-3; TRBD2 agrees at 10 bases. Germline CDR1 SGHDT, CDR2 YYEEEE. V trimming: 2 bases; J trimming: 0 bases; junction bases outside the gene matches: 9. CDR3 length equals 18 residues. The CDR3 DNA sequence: TGTGCCAGCAGCTTTATTAGCGGGGGGCTCTCTAGCACAGATACGCAGTATTTT. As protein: CASSFISGGLSSTDTQYF.

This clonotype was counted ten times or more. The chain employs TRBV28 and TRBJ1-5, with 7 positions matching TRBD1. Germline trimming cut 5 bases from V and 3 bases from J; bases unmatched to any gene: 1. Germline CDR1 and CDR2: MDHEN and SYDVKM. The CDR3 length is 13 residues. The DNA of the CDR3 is TGTGCCAGCAGTGGGACAGTCAATCAGCCCCAGCATTTT. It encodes CASSGTVNQPQHF.

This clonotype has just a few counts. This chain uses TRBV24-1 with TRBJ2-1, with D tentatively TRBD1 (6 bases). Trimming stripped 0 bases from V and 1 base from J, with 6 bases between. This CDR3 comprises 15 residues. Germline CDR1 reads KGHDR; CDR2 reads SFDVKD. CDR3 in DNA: TGTGCCACCAGTGATTTGACAGGGTCCTACAATGAGCAGTTCTTC. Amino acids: CATSDLTGSYNEQFF.

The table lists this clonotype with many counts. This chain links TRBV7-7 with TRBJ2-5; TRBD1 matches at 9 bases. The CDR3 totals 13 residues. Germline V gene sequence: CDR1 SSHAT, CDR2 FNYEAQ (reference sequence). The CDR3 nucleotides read TGTGCTAGCGGACAGGGGATCGGAGAGACCCAGTACTTC. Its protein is CASGQGIGETQYF.

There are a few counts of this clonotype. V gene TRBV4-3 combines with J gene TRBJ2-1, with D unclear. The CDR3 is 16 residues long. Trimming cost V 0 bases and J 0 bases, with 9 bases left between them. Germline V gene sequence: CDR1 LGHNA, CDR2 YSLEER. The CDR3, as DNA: TGCGCCAGCAGCCAAGATGGGGTAAACTCCTACAATGAGCAGTTCTTC. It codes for CASSQDGVNSYNEQFF.

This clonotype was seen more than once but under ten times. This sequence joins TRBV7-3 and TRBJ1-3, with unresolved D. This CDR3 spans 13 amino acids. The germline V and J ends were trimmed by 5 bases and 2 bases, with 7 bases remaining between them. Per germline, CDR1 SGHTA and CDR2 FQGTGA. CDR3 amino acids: CASSADPGNTIYF. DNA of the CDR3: TGTGCCAGCAGCGCGGACCCTGGAAACACCATATATTTT.

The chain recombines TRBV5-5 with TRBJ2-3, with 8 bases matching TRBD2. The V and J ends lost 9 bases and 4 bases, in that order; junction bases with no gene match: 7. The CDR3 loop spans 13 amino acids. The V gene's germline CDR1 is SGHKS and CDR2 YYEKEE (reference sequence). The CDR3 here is CAMSPGGSDTQYF. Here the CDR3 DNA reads TGTGCCATGAGCCCGGGGGGGTCAGATACGCAGTATTTT.

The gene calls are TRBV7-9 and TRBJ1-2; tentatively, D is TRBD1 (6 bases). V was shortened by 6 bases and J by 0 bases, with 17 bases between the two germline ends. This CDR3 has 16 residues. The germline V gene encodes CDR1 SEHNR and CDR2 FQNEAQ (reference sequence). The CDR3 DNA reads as TGTGCCAGCAGTCCCGGGTTGGACAGTGCTAACTATGGCTACACCTTC. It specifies CASSPGLDSANYGYTF.

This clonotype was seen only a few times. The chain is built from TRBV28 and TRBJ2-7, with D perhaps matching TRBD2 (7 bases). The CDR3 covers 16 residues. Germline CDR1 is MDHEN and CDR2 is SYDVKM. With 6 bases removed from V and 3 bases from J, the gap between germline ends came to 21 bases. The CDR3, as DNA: TGTGCCAGCAGCACGCCGAGGGGGGGCTCTTACTACGAGCAGTACTTC. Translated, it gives CASSTPRGGSYYEQYF. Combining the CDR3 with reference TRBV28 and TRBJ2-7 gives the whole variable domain DVKVTQSSRYLVKRTGEKVFLECVQDMDHENMFWYRQDPGLGLRLIYFSYDVKMKEKGDIPEGYSVSREKKERFSLILESASTNQTSMYLCASSTPRGGSYYEQYFGPGTRLTVT.

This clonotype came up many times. CDR3 DNA: TGTGCCAGCAGCTTAACGGAAAGTGGTGAGCAGTTCTTC. This gives the protein CASSLTESGEQFF. The chain couples TRBV7-6 to TRBJ2-1; D not certain. The CDR3 is 13 residues long. Germline CDR1 reads SGHVS; CDR2 reads FNYEAQ. Trimming stripped 2 bases from V and 9 bases from J, with 11 bases between.

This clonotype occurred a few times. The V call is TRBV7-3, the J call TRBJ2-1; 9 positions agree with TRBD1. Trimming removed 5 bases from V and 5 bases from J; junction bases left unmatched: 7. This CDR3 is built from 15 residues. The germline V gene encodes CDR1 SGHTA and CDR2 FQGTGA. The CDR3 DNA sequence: TGTGCCAGCAGCGACTCTAGGACAGGGGACAATGAGCAGTTCTTC. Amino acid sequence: CASSDSRTGDNEQFF.

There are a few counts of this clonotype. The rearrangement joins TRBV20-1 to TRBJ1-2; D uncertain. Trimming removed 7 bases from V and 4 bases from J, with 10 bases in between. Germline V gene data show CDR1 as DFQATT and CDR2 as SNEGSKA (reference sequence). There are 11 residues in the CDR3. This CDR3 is CSETDRYGYTF. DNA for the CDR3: TGCAGTGAAACGGACCGCTATGGCTACACCTTC.